This T cell receptor (beta chain) comes out of a study of blood T cell repertoires in COVID-19 (dated by TCRdb to the early 2020s). Regarding the study in general: Samples covering the acute and convalescent phases of COVID-19 were provided by collaborators in the United States, Italy and Spain. The material from the prospective study consisted of cDNA or gDNA derived from T cells, B-cell-depleted T cells, or PBMCs. Deeply sampled blood TCRbeta repertoires from subjects exposed to, actively infected with, or recovered from COVID-19 were included in the dataset. The repertoires were released in a freely available public database intended as a resource for research on the immune response to SARS-CoV-2. The samples were drawn from the first 160 participants of the ongoing ImmuneRACE study and from roughly 1,300 subjects provided by 6 global collaborators. A de-identified subject ID, COVID-19 status, age in years and sex were almost always included in the sample metadata. Where available, HLA class I and class II types were obtained from metadata supplied by the sample provider rather than from assay-based typing.

In the case of this clone: This receptor's antigen is unknown. No much larger clone exists at a distance of one base, and base qualities are not known.

Study-wide conclusions, independent of this receptor: How much clinical and demographic metadata was included differed by source and by participant, and the metadata was provided uncurated.

V lost 7 bases and J lost 1 base, and the count of bases not matched to a germline gene is 7. CDR1 SGHDN and CDR2 FVKESK are derived from the germline V gene. The CDR3, from cysteine to phenylalanine, totals 15 residues. Only CDR3 DNA is held: 45 bases, read in frame from base 1. Each collaborating institution followed its own protocols to collect whole blood in K2EDTA tubes. Collaborator samples were shipped for TCRbeta analysis as frozen whole blood, isolated PBMCs, or DNA extracted from either sample type. TCRbeta CDR3 regions were amplified from genomic DNA by means of the immunoSEQ Assay, a bias-controlled multiplex PCR. Per the authors' processing: The number of nucleated cells in each sample was estimated by amplification of reference gene primers within the assay. To quantify the absolute abundance of each unique TCRbeta CDR3 rearrangement, sequence reads were collapsed and filtered. Productive Simpson clonality was computed per sample as the square root of Simpson's diversity index over productive rearrangements. TCRdb retrieved this table from immuneACCESS and kept in-frame rearrangements only. Not all clones are present; in checked studies, unresolved V genes account for under half, and no reason is known for the remainder. V and J calls and clone size are copied from that table; D and trimming were computed from the DNA. The sample table holds 55,000 to 90,000 clones, of which 81% were seen once. Clones ranked in the top ten supply roughly 0.83% of the sample.

The rearranged segments are TRBV14 and TRBJ2-3, and TRBD1 matches 8 of the central bases. The origin of this receptor is an older woman with acute or convalescent COVID-19. Sequencing input: peripheral blood. The DNA sequence follows: TGTGCCAGCAACCCCGGGACAGGACGCACAGATACGCAGTATTTT. Translated, it gives CASNPGTGRTDTQYF.